This T cell receptor (beta chain) was sequenced in a study of cytomegalovirus exposure and HLA in healthy donors. Study outcomes and limitations: Reported results showed that the classifier diagnosed cytomegalovirus status with high specificity and sensitivity. Most observed TCR sequences were rare, whereas some public TCRs were detected in many donors.

Using immunoSEQ multiplex PCR, the repertoire was profiled, and TCRdb retains in-frame clones only, with some absent. The sample holds about 130,000 clones; approximately 90% are singletons and the top ten take about 6.7%. The donors were members of the approximately 120-subject validation cohort (separate from the approximately 670-subject first cohort). Concerning this clone: Its antigen is unidentified.

This sequence originates from a woman aged 30 to 39 in good health and CMV-seropositive. The sample taken for sequencing was PBMCs.

In DNA, the CDR3 is TGTGCCAGTAGTCCAGACAGGGCCTCCTACGAGCAGTACTTC. It is translated as CASSPDRASYEQYF. The genes are TRBV19 and TRBJ2-7, with 7 bases aligning to TRBD1. Looked up from germline, CDR1 is LNHDA and CDR2 is SQIVND (reference sequence). The ends lost 5 bases at V and 0 bases at J; junction bases unmatched: 4. This CDR3 spans 14 amino acids. Full variable domain (missing parts from reference TRBV19 and TRBJ2-7): DGGITQSPKYLFRKEGQNVTLSCEQNLNHDAMYWYRQDPGQGLRLIYYSQIVNDFQKGDIAEGYSVSREKKESFPLTVTSAQKNPTAFYLCASSPDRASYEQYFGPGTRLTVT.